The 10 T cell receptor beta chains in this list originate from one sample, sequenced in a study of T cell responses to AZD1222 COVID-19 vaccine. Sequenced by immunoSEQ multiplex PCR; TCRdb stores in-frame clones only, minus some. Among around 190,000 clones listed, 90% to 95% were seen once. The sample in question was peripheral blood, obtained 28 days after the second AZD1222 dose. The receptor set was obtained from an adult who received the AZD1222 COVID-19 vaccine.

The gene calls are TRBV9 and TRBJ2-5; D gene uncertain. The germline V and J ends were trimmed by 0 bases and 5 bases, with 8 bases remaining between them. The length of the CDR3 is 13 residues. Germline V gives CDR1 SGDLS, CDR2 YYNGEE. The CDR3 DNA is TGTGCCAGCAGCGTAGCCGCTTGGGAGACCCAGTACTTC. Translating gives CASSVAAWETQYF.

The CDR3 DNA reads as TGTGCCTGGAGCCGACGGGCGAACACCGGGGAGCTGTTTTTT. As protein: CAWSRRANTGELFF. The chain recombines TRBV30 with TRBJ2-2; D is undetermined. Germline loops: CDR1 GTSNPN, CDR2 SVGIG (reference sequence). Trimming removed 3 bases from V and 0 bases from J, with 8 bases in between. This CDR3 region has 14 residues.

The V and J genes are TRBV9 and TRBJ1-6; D possibly corresponds to TRBD1 (6 bases). CDR1 and CDR2 from the germline V gene are SGDLS and YYNGEE. This CDR3 region has 14 residues. Trimming removed 2 bases from V and 10 bases from J, with 13 bases in between. The CDR3: CASSVMGAGSPLHF. The CDR3 region has the DNA TGTGCCAGCAGCGTCATGGGGGCAGGATCACCCCTCCACTTT.

The V and J genes are TRBV2 and TRBJ2-5; D uncertain. The CDR3 has 13 amino acids. Trimming cost V 5 bases and J 1 base, with 8 bases left between them. Germline lookup yields CDR1 SNHLY and CDR2 FYNNEI. The CDR3 loop reads CASSPDRQETQYF. Here the CDR3 DNA reads TGTGCCAGCAGTCCGGACCGCCAAGAGACCCAGTACTTC. The entire variable domain, with the rest obtained from reference TRBV2 and TRBJ2-5, is as follows: EPEVTQTPSHQVTQMGQEVILRCVPISNHLYFYWYRQILGQKVEFLVSFYNNEISEKSEIFDDQFSVERPDGSNFTLKIRSTKLEDSAMYFCASSPDRQETQYFGPGTRLLVL.

The V gene is TRBV6-5, the J gene TRBJ1-1; TRBD1 matches 9 bases. The CDR3 totals 16 residues. J was trimmed by 6 bases and V by 4 bases; bases with no gene match: 12. Per the germline V gene, CDR1 is MNHEY and CDR2 is SVGAGI. CDR3 nucleotide sequence: TGTGCCAGCAGTTGGGGAAGGGACAGGGTTGTCGCTGAAGCTTTCTTT. This sequence encodes CASSWGRDRVVAEAFF.

The rearrangement uses TRBV7-3 and TRBJ1-1; no firm D call. This CDR3 comprises 13 residues. CDR1 and CDR2 from the germline V gene are SGHTA and FQGTGA. V lost 1 base, J lost 6 bases, and 9 bases lay in between. The CDR3 reads CASSLSFWAEAFF. The CDR3, as DNA: TGTGCCAGCAGCTTAAGTTTTTGGGCTGAAGCTTTCTTT.

This chain connects TRBV6-6 to TRBJ2-7, with TRBD1 matching 7 bases. V gave up 7 bases and J gave up 6 bases; unmatched junction bases: 12. Germline CDR1 is MNHNY and CDR2 is SVGAGI (reference sequence). There are 14 residues in the CDR3. Written as DNA, the CDR3 is TGTGCCAGCAACGTACAGGGGACCTCTCGCGAGCAGTACTTC. As protein: CASNVQGTSREQYF.

This clone has a single count. This chain uses TRBV28 with TRBJ2-7; TRBD1 or TRBD2 may be the D gene (5 bases each). V lost 7 bases and J 6 bases, leaving 10 bases between the germline ends. This CDR3 has 11 amino acids. The V gene's germline CDR1 is MDHEN and CDR2 SYDVKM. In DNA form, the CDR3 reads TGTGCCAGCACACGGGGCCTCGAGCAGTACTTC. This gives the protein CASTRGLEQYF.

The V and J genes are TRBV14 and TRBJ2-2; D gene ambiguous. From germline, CDR1 is SGHDN and CDR2 FVKESK. The CDR3 extends over 11 amino acids. V lost 6 bases to trimming and J lost 5 bases, with 4 bases between them. The CDR3 DNA sequence: TGTGCCAGCAGTTTTACCGGGGAGCTGTTTTTT. Translating gives CASSFTGELFF.

The genes are TRBV2 and TRBJ1-5, with D unclear. CDR1 is SNHLY and CDR2 is FYNNEI in the germline V gene. The V end was cut by 2 bases, the J end by 4 bases, with 12 bases between. The CDR3 is 15 amino acids. The CDR3 sequence: CASSEQADSNQPQHF. CDR3 coding DNA: TGTGCCAGCAGTGAACAGGCGGACTCGAATCAGCCCCAGCATTTT.